One sample yielded the 15 T cell receptor beta chains listed below, sequenced in a study of metastatic and nonmetastatic thyroid tumors (dated by TCRdb to 2020 to 2022). No treatment had been received by any patient before thyroid surgery. The library came from PCR. This sample was sequenced with an Illumina HiSeq 4000. TCRdb took the public reads, trimmed them with fastp at Q25, ran MiXCR for clone calling and kept in-frame beta chains. This sample gives roughly 20,000 clones in total; approximately 20% of them show up just once. Of the sample, approximately 21% is held by the ten largest clones. The sample comprised blood. These receptor sequences come from a male donor with papillary thyroid cancer or a benign thyroid nodule (not recorded which). Some clones in this sample may be carry-over from other donors' samples.

This clone was detected many times. Other DNA sequences within the sample encode an identical CDR3. For the CDR3, the DNA is TGCGCCAGCAGCCCACAACAGGATAGAGAGACCCAGTACTTC. Translation: CASSPQQDRETQYF. This rearrangement joins TRBV5-1 to TRBJ2-5; D might be TRBD1 (5 bases). The V end lost 4 bases, the J end lost 4 bases, and 14 bases lay between the germline ends. There are 14 residues in the CDR3. The germline V gene has CDR1 SGHRS and CDR2 YFSETQ. Full variable domain (missing parts from reference TRBV5-1 and TRBJ2-5): KAGVTQTPRYLIKTRGQQVTLSCSPISGHRSVSWYQQTPGQGLQFLFEYFSETQRNKGNFPGRFSGRQFSNSRSEMNVSTLELGDSALYLCASSPQQDRETQYFGPGTRLLVL.

This clone was seen many times. Other DNA sequences in this sample translate to the same CDR3. The gene calls are TRBV10-2 and TRBJ1-1, with 9 bases identical to TRBD1. Germline assignment: CDR1 WSHSY and CDR2 SAAADI. After removal of 11 bases from V and 10 bases from J, the junction contained 17 bases not matched to a gene. The CDR3 runs to 14 residues. CDR3 in amino acids: CAAGDLGQGDRAFF. DNA for the CDR3: TGCGCCGCCGGGGACTTGGGACAGGGAGATCGAGCTTTCTTT.

The chain carries TRBV11-2 and TRBJ1-2; maybe TRBD1 (5 bases). The CDR3 is 15 amino acids. The germline CDR1 and CDR2 sequences are SGHAT and FQNNGV. V was pared by 0 bases and J by 2 bases, with 10 bases between. CDR3 coding DNA: TGTGCCAGCAGCTTAGATCCGGGACGGAACTATGGCTACACCTTC. Translated, it gives CASSLDPGRNYGYTF.

This clone was recorded many times. The rearrangement joins TRBV4-2 to TRBJ2-2, with D perhaps given as TRBD1 or TRBD2 (5 bases each). Trimming left V 0 bases short and J 0 bases short, with 14 bases between. From germline, CDR1 is LGHNA and CDR2 YNFKEQ. The CDR3 consists of 18 residues. The CDR3 loop reads CASSQEILGTANTGELFF. Written as DNA, the CDR3 is TGTGCCAGCAGCCAAGAAATTCTAGGGACGGCGAACACCGGGGAGCTGTTTTTT.

As regards this clone: A clone one base away is much larger, so this may be a read error. The gene calls are TRBV5-6 and TRBJ2-7; TRBD1 matches at 7 bases. Germline V gene sequence: CDR1 SGHDT, CDR2 YYEEEE. There are 13 residues in the CDR3. The J segment lost 3 bases and the V segment lost 4 bases, leaving 4 bases of the junction unmatched. The CDR3 nucleotides are TGTGCCAGCAGCAGTACAGGGGTCTACGAGCAGTACTTC. Translation gives CASSSTGVYEQYF.

This clone turned up a few times. This chain uses TRBV6-1 with TRBJ1-3; D is undetermined. Germline-derived CDR1 and CDR2 are MNHNS and SASEGT. CDR3 size: 16 residues. Trimming pared 7 bases from V and 0 bases from J, leaving 16 bases between. CDR3 sequence reads: CASKAFQILSGNTIYF. The CDR3, as DNA: TGTGCCAGCAAGGCTTTTCAGATCCTCTCTGGAAACACCATATATTTT.

This clone was seen ten or more times. One end of the junction is discordant with germline, which a read error may explain. The chain uses TRBV2 and TRBJ1-5; D perhaps matches TRBD1 (6 bases). Germline V gene sequence: CDR1 SNHLY, CDR2 FYNNEI. CDR3 length: 14 amino acids. DNA of the CDR3: TGTGACAGCAGGGACAACAGTTACAATCAGCCCCAGCATTTT. Translated, it gives CDSRDNSYNQPQHF.

This clone was counted at least ten times. The V call is TRBV5-4, the J call TRBJ1-2; D not resolved. The CDR3 spans 15 residues. Trimming took off 0 bases at V and 0 bases at J, with 9 bases between the two ends. The germline V gene has CDR1 SGHNT and CDR2 YYREEE (reference sequence). Here the CDR3 reads CASSLESNANYGYTF. The CDR3 region has the DNA TGTGCCAGCAGCTTGGAAAGTAACGCTAACTATGGCTACACCTTC.

In this sample, this clone turned up many times. This chain uses TRBV5-1 with TRBJ1-2, with TRBD1 as a possible D gene (6 bases). The length of the CDR3 is 17 residues. V dropped 4 bases and J dropped 3 bases, with 22 bases sitting between them. From germline, CDR1 is SGHRS and CDR2 YFSETQ. The CDR3 bases are TGCGCCAGCAGCCCCCAAGGGGGAACGTACGGTGACTATGGCTACACCTTC. Translated, it gives CASSPQGGTYGDYGYTF. The full variable domain, rest sourced from reference TRBV5-1 and TRBJ1-2, is KAGVTQTPRYLIKTRGQQVTLSCSPISGHRSVSWYQQTPGQGLQFLFEYFSETQRNKGNFPGRFSGRQFSNSRSEMNVSTLELGDSALYLCASSPQGGTYGDYGYTFGSGTRLTVV.

This clone was recorded many times. CDR3 DNA: TGTGCCACCAGCGAGGGACAGGTCTGGGAAAAACTGTTTTTT. As protein: CATSEGQVWEKLFF. The V call is TRBV15, the J call TRBJ1-4; 8 bases agree with TRBD1. CDR3 length: 14 residues. The germline V gene encodes CDR1 LNHNV and CDR2 YYDKDF (reference sequence). V shed 5 bases, J shed 8 bases, and the junction held 7 bases outside the gene matches.

About this clone itself: Being one base from a much bigger clone, this may be a read error. The rearrangement links TRBV5-5 to TRBJ2-7; no firm D call. In germline, CDR1 is SGHKS, CDR2 YYEKEE (reference sequence). The CDR3 has 11 residues. CDR3 amino acids: CVSSLEDEQYF. The CDR3 DNA reads as TGTGTCAGCAGCTTGGAAGACGAGCAGTACTTC.

This clone was detected only a few times. The J gene is TRBJ2-7, the V gene TRBV6-4; tentative D call: TRBD1 (7 bases). The CDR3 spans 15 residues. The germline V gene has CDR1 MRHNA and CDR2 SNTAGT. The V and J ends lost 6 bases and 5 bases respectively, with 20 bases between them. This chain's CDR3 is CASSITTGEAHEQYF. DNA of the CDR3: TGTGCCAGCAGCATCACTACAGGGGAGGCACACGAGCAGTACTTC.

This clone was seen many times. This sequence joins TRBV4-1 and TRBJ2-7; possible D gene TRBD2, 5 bases. CDR1 and CDR2 from the germline V gene are MGHRA and YSYEKL. V shed 0 bases and J shed 7 bases, with 7 bases lying between them. The CDR3 contains 12 residues. The CDR3 protein is CASSQDREEQYF. CDR3 coding DNA: TGCGCCAGCAGCCAAGATAGGGAGGAGCAGTACTTC.

This clone came up many times. J is TRBJ2-3 and V is TRBV5-4; 12 bases align to TRBD1. The germline V gene encodes CDR1 SGHNT and CDR2 YYREEE (reference sequence). CDR3 size: 16 residues. V lost 0 bases and J lost 5; bases outside the gene matches: 4. CDR3 sequence: CASSLGGQGAGDTQYF. The CDR3 DNA is TGTGCCAGCAGCTTGGGGGGACAGGGGGCCGGAGATACGCAGTATTTT. Complete variable domain (other parts from reference TRBV5-4 and TRBJ2-3): ETGVTQSPTHLIKTRGQQVTLRCSSQSGHNTVSWYQQALGQGPQFIFQYYREEENGRGNFPPRFSGLQFPNYSSELNVNALELDDSALYLCASSLGGQGAGDTQYFGPGTRLTVL.

This clone is medium-sized within its sample. This chain joins TRBV6-1 and TRBJ1-3, with D unresolved. The CDR3 is 14 amino acids. From germline, CDR1 is MNHNS and CDR2 SASEGT. The V gene lost 6 bases and the J gene lost 4 bases, with 13 bases spanning the gap. CDR3 nucleotides: TGTGCCAGCAGCCGATCCGCCGAGGGAAACACCATATATTTT. It is translated as CASSRSAEGNTIYF.